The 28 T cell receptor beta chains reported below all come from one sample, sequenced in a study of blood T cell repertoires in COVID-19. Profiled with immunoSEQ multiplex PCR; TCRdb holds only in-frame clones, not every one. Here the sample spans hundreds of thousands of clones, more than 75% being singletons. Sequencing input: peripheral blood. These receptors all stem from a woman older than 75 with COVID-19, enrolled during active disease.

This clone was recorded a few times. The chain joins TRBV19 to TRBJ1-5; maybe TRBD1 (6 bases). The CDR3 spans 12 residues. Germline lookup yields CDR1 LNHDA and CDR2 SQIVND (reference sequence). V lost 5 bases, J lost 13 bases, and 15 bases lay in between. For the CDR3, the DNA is TGTGCCAGTAGTCCCTCAGGGGCTCCTCAGCATTTT. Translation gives CASSPSGAPQHF. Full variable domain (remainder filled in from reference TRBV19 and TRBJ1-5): DGGITQSPKYLFRKEGQNVTLSCEQNLNHDAMYWYRQDPGQGLRLIYYSQIVNDFQKGDIAEGYSVSREKKESFPLTVTSAQKNPTAFYLCASSPSGAPQHFGDGTRLSIL.

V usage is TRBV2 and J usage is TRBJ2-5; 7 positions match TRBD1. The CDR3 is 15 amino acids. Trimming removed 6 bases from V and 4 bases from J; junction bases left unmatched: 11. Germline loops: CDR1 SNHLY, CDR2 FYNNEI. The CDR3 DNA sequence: TGTGCCAGCAGACCTTTTGACAGGGACCGAGAGACCCAGTACTTC. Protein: CASRPFDRDRETQYF.

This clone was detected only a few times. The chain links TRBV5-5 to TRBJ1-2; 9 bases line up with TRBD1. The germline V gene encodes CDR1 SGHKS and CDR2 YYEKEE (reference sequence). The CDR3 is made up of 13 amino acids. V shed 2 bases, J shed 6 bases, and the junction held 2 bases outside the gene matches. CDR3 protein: CASSLWDRDGYTF. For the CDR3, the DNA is TGTGCCAGCAGCTTATGGGACAGGGATGGCTACACCTTC.

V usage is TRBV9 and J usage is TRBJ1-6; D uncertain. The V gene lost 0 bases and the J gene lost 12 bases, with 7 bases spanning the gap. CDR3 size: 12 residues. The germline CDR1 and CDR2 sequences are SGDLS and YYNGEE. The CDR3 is CASSVGGGPLHF. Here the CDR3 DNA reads TGTGCCAGCAGCGTAGGCGGAGGACCCCTCCACTTT.

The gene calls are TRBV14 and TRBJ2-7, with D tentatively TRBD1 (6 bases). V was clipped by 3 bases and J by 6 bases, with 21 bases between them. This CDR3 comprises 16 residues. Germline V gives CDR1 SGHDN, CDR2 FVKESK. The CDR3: CASSHGDTRSLSEQYF. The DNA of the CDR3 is TGTGCCAGCAGCCATGGGGACACCCGGTCCCTCTCCGAGCAGTACTTC.

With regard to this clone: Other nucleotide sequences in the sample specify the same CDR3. Here the CDR3 reads CASSLGGDYGYTF. CDR3 coding DNA: TGCGCCAGCAGCTTGGGGGGCGACTATGGCTACACCTTC. The chain joins TRBV5-1 to TRBJ1-2, with D perhaps matching TRBD1 (5 bases). The germline V gene encodes CDR1 SGHRS and CDR2 YFSETQ. The CDR3 loop spans 13 amino acids. The V end was cut by 0 bases, the J end by 3 bases, with 6 bases between.

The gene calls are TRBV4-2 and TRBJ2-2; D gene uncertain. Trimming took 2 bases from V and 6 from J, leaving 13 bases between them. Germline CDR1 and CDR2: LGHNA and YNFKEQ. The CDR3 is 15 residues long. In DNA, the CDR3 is TGTGCCAGCAGCCAAAACGCTGGCTTGTCCGGGGAGCTGTTTTTT. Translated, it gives CASSQNAGLSGELFF.

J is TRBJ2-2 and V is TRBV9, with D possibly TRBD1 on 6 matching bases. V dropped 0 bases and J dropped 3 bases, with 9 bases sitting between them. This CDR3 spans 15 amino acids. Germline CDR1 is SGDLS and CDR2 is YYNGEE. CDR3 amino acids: CASSVGGRDTGELFF. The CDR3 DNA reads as TGTGCCAGCAGCGTAGGGGGGCGGGACACCGGGGAGCTGTTTTTT.

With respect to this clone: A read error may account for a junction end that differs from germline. CDR3 amino acids: CASSSSVTAFETFF. The CDR3 coding sequence is TGTGCCAGCAGTTCCTCCGTGACAGCCTTTGAAACTTTCTTT. The chain is built from TRBV28 and TRBJ1-1, with D possibly matching TRBD1 (5 bases). This CDR3 spans 14 amino acids. The germline V gene has CDR1 MDHEN and CDR2 SYDVKM.

The CDR3 is CASESRTGGAGDTQYF. The CDR3 DNA reads as TGCGCCAGCGAATCCCGGACAGGGGGCGCAGGAGATACGCAGTATTTT. V and J are TRBV5-1 and TRBJ2-3; TRBD1 matches at 11 bases. From germline, CDR1 is SGHRS and CDR2 YFSETQ. V was clipped by 7 bases and J by 5 bases; unmatched bases: 12. The length of the CDR3 is 16 residues.

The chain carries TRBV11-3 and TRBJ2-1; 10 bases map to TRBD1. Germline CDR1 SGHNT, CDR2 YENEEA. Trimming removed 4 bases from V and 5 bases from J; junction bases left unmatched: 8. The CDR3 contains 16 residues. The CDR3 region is CASSSGQGKRDNEQFF. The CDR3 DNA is TGTGCCAGCAGCTCGGGACAGGGGAAAAGAGACAATGAGCAGTTCTTC.

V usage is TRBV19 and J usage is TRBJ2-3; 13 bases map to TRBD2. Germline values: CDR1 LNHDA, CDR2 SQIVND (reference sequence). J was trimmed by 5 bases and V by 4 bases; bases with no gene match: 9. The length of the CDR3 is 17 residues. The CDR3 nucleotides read TGTGCCAGTAGTAGACAAACTAGCGGGGGGGCTCGAGATACGCAGTATTTT. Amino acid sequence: CASSRQTSGGARDTQYF.

CDR3 amino acids: CSVVQEVTEAFF. The CDR3 DNA sequence: TGCAGCGTTGTTCAGGAAGTCACTGAAGCTTTCTTT. This sequence joins TRBV29-1 and TRBJ1-1, with no clear D. CDR1 and CDR2 (germline): SQVTM, ANQGSEA. This CDR3 region has 12 residues. Deletions cut 4 bases from V and 4 bases from J, with 10 bases between.

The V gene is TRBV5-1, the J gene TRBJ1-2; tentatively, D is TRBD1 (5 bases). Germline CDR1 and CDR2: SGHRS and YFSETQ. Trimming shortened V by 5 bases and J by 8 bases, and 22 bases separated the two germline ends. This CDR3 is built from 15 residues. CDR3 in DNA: TGCGCCAGCAGACTCCAGGACGGACATCTGGACGGCTACACCTTC. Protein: CASRLQDGHLDGYTF.

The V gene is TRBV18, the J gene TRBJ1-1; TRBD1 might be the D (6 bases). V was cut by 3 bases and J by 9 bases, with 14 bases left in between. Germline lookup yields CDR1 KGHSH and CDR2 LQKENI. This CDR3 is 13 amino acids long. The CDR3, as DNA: TGTGCCAGCTCACCTCCGGGGGGGGGCAAAGCTTTCTTT. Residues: CASSPPGGGKAFF.

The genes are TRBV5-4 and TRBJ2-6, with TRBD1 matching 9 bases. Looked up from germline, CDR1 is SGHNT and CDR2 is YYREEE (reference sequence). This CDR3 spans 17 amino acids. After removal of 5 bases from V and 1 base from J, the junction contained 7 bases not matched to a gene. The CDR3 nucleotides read TGTGCCAGCAGTCGACAGGGGGAACGATCTGGGGCCAACGTCCTGACTTTC. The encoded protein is CASSRQGERSGANVLTF.

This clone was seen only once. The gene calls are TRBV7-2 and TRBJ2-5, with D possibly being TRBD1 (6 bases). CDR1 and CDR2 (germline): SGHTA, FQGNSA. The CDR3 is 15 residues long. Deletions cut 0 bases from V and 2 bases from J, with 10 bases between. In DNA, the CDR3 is TGTGCCAGCAGCTTAGCGGACAGTTTACAAGAGACCCAGTACTTC. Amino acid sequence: CASSLADSLQETQYF.

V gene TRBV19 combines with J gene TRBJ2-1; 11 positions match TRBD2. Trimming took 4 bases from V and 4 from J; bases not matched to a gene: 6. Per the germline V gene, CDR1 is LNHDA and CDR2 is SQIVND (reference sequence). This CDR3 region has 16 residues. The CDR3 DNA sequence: TGTGCCAGTAGTAACCTAGCGGGGGGCCTATACAATGAGCAGTTCTTC. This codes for CASSNLAGGLYNEQFF.

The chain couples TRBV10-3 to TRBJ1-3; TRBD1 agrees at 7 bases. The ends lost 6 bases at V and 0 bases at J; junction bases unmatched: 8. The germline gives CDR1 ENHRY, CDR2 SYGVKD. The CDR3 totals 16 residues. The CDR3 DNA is TGTGCCATCAGCCGGGACAGCCTTGACTCTGGAAACACCATATATTTT. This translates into CAISRDSLDSGNTIYF.

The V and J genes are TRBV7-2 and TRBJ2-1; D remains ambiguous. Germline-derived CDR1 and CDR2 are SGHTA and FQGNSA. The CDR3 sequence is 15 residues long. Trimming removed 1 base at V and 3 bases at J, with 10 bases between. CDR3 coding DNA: TGTGCCAGCAGCTTAGGGCCAGGCGACTACAATGAGCAGTTCTTC. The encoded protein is CASSLGPGDYNEQFF.

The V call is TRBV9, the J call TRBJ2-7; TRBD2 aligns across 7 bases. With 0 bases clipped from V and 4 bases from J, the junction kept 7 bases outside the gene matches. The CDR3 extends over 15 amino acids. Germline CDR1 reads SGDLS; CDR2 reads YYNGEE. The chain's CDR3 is CASSVEAGEGYEQYF. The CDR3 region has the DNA TGTGCCAGCAGCGTAGAGGCGGGGGAGGGTTACGAGCAGTACTTC.

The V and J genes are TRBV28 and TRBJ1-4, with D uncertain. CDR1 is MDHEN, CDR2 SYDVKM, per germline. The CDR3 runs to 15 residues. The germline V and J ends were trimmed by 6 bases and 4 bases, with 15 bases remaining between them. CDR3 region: CASRGSREGNEKLFF. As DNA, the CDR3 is TGTGCCAGCAGAGGGTCTCGCGAGGGTAATGAAAAACTGTTTTTT.

Written as DNA, the CDR3 is TGTGCCAGAAGCCAAGTTCGGTACCGGGACATTTTTTATACCAGCAATCAGCCCCAGCATTTT. Protein: CARSQVRYRDIFYTSNQPQHF. The chain couples TRBV7-5 to TRBJ1-5; the D call in the table, TRBD1, was not verified against the DNA. TRBV7-5 is noted as a pseudogene. The CDR3 loop spans 21 amino acids.

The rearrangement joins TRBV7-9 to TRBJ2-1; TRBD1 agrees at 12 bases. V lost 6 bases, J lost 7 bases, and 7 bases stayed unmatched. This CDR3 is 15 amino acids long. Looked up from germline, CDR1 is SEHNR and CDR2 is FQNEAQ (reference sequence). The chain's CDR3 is CASSSGQGALNEQFF. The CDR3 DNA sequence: TGTGCCAGCAGTTCGGGACAGGGGGCATTGAATGAGCAGTTCTTC.

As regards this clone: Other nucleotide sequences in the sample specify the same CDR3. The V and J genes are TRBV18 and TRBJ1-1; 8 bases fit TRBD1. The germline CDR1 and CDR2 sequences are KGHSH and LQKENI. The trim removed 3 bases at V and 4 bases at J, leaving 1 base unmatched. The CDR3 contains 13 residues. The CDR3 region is CASSPTGGTEAFF. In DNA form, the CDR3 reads TGTGCCAGCTCACCCACAGGGGGCACTGAAGCTTTCTTT. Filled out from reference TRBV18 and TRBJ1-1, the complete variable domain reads NAGVMQNPRHLVRRRGQEARLRCSPMKGHSHVYWYRQLPEEGLKFMVYLQKENIIDESGMPKERFSAEFPKEGPSILRIQQVVRGDSAAYFCASSPTGGTEAFFGQGTRLTVV.

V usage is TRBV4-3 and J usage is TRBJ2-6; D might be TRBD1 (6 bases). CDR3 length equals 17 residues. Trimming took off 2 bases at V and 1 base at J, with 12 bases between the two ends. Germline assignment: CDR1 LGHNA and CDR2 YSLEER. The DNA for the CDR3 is TGCGCCAGCAGCCAACTCAGGGGCCCTTCTGGGGCCAACGTCCTGACTTTC. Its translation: CASSQLRGPSGANVLTF.

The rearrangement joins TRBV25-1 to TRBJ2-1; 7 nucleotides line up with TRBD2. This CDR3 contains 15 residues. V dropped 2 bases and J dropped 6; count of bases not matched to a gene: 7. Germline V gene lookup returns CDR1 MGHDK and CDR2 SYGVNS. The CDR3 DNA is TGTGCCAGCAGTGAAACGTGGGGCGGGGGCAATGAGCAGTTCTTC. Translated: CASSETWGGGNEQFF.

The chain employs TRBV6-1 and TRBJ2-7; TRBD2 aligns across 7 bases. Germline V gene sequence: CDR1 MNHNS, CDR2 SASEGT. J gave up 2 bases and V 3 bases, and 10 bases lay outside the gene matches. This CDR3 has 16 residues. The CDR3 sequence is CASSERGWGEPYEQYF. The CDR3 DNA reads TGTGCCAGCAGTGAGCGGGGGTGGGGGGAACCCTACGAGCAGTACTTC.